A single TCR beta chain is shown here with its context. Its cognate antigen is unknown. The source of the sample is a study of T cell responses to AZD1222 COVID-19 vaccine. About the study: Second-dose schedules of about 4 or about 12 weeks were combined.

Sequenced by immunoSEQ multiplex PCR; TCRdb stores in-frame clones only, minus some. Of roughly 140,000 clones listed, about 87% are singletons. General observations from the study: No day 14 peak samples; only post-peak repertoires were characterized. Within unmutated variant regions lay the reported targets of nearly half of spike-specific TCRs. With dominance at 160-218 and 743-854, vaccine-associated CD4 TCRs spanned spike.

The source was peripheral blood, collected on day 0 of AZD1222 vaccination. This TCR was sampled from an adult in good health.

CDR3 protein: CATSDLGTGTDTQYF. The CDR3, as DNA: TGTGCCACCAGTGATTTAGGGACTGGCACAGATACGCAGTATTTT. This chain links TRBV24-1 with TRBJ2-3; D is perhaps TRBD2 (6 bases). V lost 1 base and J 1 base, leaving 8 bases between the germline ends. The V gene's germline CDR1 is KGHDR and CDR2 SFDVKD. CDR3 size: 15 residues.